These 21 T cell receptor beta chains came from one sample sequenced in a study of glioma-infiltrating T cells. The iRepertoire nested amplicon-rescue multiplex PCR amplified TCR alpha and beta CDR3s from RNA. In TCRdb, the multiplex PCR reads were re-called with MiXCR into one record per CDR3 protein. Seen here are approximately 90,000 distinct CDR3 sequences, less than 30% observed once, and the top ten hold over 5.5%. The sequenced sample consisted of glioma tissue, nonneoplastic brain tissue, or PBMCs (not recorded which). The receptors originated from a human donor with low-grade glioma or glioblastoma, undergoing nonglioma brain surgery, or in good health (not recorded which).

This clonotype was observed at least ten times. The chain combines TRBV4-1 with TRBJ1-3, with D possibly being TRBD1 (6 bases). Trimming took 4 bases from V and 3 from J, leaving 22 bases between them. The germline V gene encodes CDR1 MGHRA and CDR2 YSYEKL. This CDR3 contains 18 residues. The CDR3 DNA is TGCGCCAGCAGCCTTACCTTATTGCGGGGGGCGAGTGGAAACACCATATATTTT. Protein: CASSLTLLRGASGNTIYF.

This clonotype was detected ten times or more. V is TRBV20-1 and J is TRBJ2-7; a weak D match, TRBD2 (6 bases). The CDR3 spans 16 residues. The V gene lost 4 bases and the J gene lost 5 bases, with 24 bases spanning the gap. CDR1 and CDR2 from the germline V gene are DFQATT and SNEGSKA (reference sequence). The CDR3 nucleotides are TGCAGTGCTACCCTGGGTGGACTACCCTCCCGGGACGAGCAGTACTTC. Its protein product is CSATLGGLPSRDEQYF.

This clonotype was observed at least ten times. The gene calls are TRBV20-1 and TRBJ1-2; TRBD1 matches 9 bases. Germline V gene lookup returns CDR1 DFQATT and CDR2 SNEGSKA (reference sequence). The CDR3 contains 13 residues. J lost 7 bases, V lost 6 bases, and 9 bases had no gene match. This chain's CDR3 is CSATTGGSGGYTF. Written as DNA, the CDR3 is TGCAGTGCCACGACAGGGGGTTCCGGTGGCTACACCTTC.

This chain links TRBV7-6 with TRBJ2-5, with TRBD1 as a possible D gene (5 bases). V shed 7 bases and J shed 4 bases, with 13 bases lying between them. Germline values: CDR1 SGHVS, CDR2 FNYEAQ. The CDR3 sequence is 13 residues long. CDR3 in DNA: TGTGCCAGCAACCCCGGACATTCAGAGACCCAGTACTTC. Translating it yields CASNPGHSETQYF.

The rearrangement links TRBV19 to TRBJ2-3; 8 bases match TRBD2. CDR1 is LNHDA and CDR2 is SQIVND in the germline V gene (reference sequence). The CDR3 length is 13 residues. With 5 bases clipped from V and 10 bases from J, the junction kept 8 bases outside the gene matches. This chain's CDR3 is CASSADGREPQYF. Here the CDR3 DNA reads TGTGCCAGTAGTGCGGACGGGAGGGAACCGCAGTATTTT.

This clonotype has ten or more counts. The rearrangement joins TRBV12-3 or TRBV12-4 to TRBJ2-1; 13 nucleotides agree with TRBD2. After removal of 5 bases from V and 4 bases from J, the junction contained 5 bases not matched to a gene. This CDR3 comprises 16 residues. CDR3 DNA: TGTGCCAGCAGTCCACTACTAGCGGGAGGGTACAATGAGCAGTTCTTC. Its translation is CASSPLLAGGYNEQFF.

The chain uses TRBV12-3 or TRBV12-4 and TRBJ2-1; 12 bases match TRBD2. The CDR3 runs to 15 residues. J lost 5 bases, V lost 6 bases, and 5 bases had no gene match. CDR3 sequence reads: CASRQGLAGNNEQFF. CDR3 coding DNA: TGTGCCAGCAGGCAAGGACTAGCGGGGAACAATGAGCAGTTCTTC.

Details on this clonotype: A read error may explain this, as a much larger clone is one base away. The rearrangement joins TRBV2 to TRBJ2-7; 8 bases match TRBD1. Germline trimming cut 1 base from V and 3 bases from J; bases unmatched to any gene: 5. The V gene's germline CDR1 is SNHLY and CDR2 FYNNEI. This CDR3 has 15 amino acids. Here the CDR3 DNA reads TGTGCCAGCAGTGAAGAGCGGACAGGGATCTACGAGCAGTACTTC. Its protein product is CASSEERTGIYEQYF.

Remarks on this clonotype: A read error may be the cause here, since a much bigger clone is one base away. This sequence joins TRBV19 and TRBJ1-1; D is perhaps TRBD1 (5 bases). Looked up from germline, CDR1 is LNHDA and CDR2 is SQIVND (reference sequence). This CDR3 has 15 amino acids. In DNA form, the CDR3 reads TGTGCCAGTAGTACAAGTACCCTGCCGGACACTGAAGCTTTATTT. Translated: CASSTSTLPDTEALF.

Ten or more counts support this clonotype. CDR3 protein: CASSQDFRNQPQHF. Written as DNA, the CDR3 is TGTGCCAGCAGCCAAGATTTCAGAAATCAGCCCCAGCATTTT. The chain joins TRBV3-1 to TRBJ1-5, with D uncertain. The germline V gene encodes CDR1 LGHDT and CDR2 YNNKEL (reference sequence). This CDR3 has 14 residues. Deletions cut 0 bases from V and 4 bases from J, with 7 bases between.

The chain joins TRBV12-3 or TRBV12-4 to TRBJ2-1; 10 nucleotides line up with TRBD1. This CDR3 is built from 16 residues. V trimming: 0 bases; J trimming: 5 bases; junction bases outside the gene matches: 4. The CDR3: CASSLATGGRNNEQFF. The CDR3 coding sequence is TGTGCCAGCAGTTTAGCGACAGGGGGCAGGAACAATGAGCAGTTCTTC.

Regarding this clonotype: This may arise from a read error, as a much more abundant clone is one base away. The chain joins TRBV3-1 to TRBJ1-3; 7 bases fit TRBD1. Germline V gives CDR1 LGHDT, CDR2 YNNKEL (reference sequence). The CDR3 is 14 amino acids. CDR3 sequence (DNA): TGTGCCAGCAGCCGACAGGGAACTGGAGACACCATATATTTT. This translates into CASSRQGTGDTIYF. Variable domain in full (rest from reference TRBV3-1 and TRBJ1-3): DTAVSQTPKYLVTQMGNDKSIKCEQNLGHDTMYWYKQDSKKFLKIMFSYNNKELIINETVPNRFSPKSPDKAHLNLHINSLELGDSAVYFCASSRQGTGDTIYFGEGSWLTVV.

This clonotype was observed at least ten times. Mismatch with germline at one junction end may stem from a read error. The V gene is TRBV7-8, the J gene TRBJ2-5; 11 bases map to TRBD2. Germline CDR1 is SGHVS and CDR2 is FQNEAQ. The CDR3 has 17 amino acids. The CDR3 DNA follows: TGTGCCAGCAGCTTTTCCTCCGGGACTAGCGGCCGAGAAAAGCCAGTCTTC. It encodes CASSFSSGTSGREKPVF.

This clonotype occurred many times. This chain joins TRBV20-1 and TRBJ2-1; maybe TRBD2 (5 bases). The CDR3 runs 16 residues. V was trimmed by 0 bases and J by 2 bases, leaving 14 bases between them. Germline CDR1 reads DFQATT; CDR2 reads SNEGSKA (reference sequence). CDR3 region: CSARDLTGMTYNEQFF. DNA of the CDR3: TGCAGTGCTAGAGATTTGACGGGAATGACCTACAATGAGCAGTTCTTC.

The chain couples TRBV5-5 to TRBJ1-1, with a possible D match to TRBD1 (5 bases). There are 18 residues in the CDR3. Trimming removed 3 bases at V and 0 bases at J, with 21 bases between. CDR1 and CDR2 from the germline V gene are SGHKS and YYEKEE (reference sequence). The CDR3 nucleotides read TGTGCCAGCAGCTCGTGGGTCCCGGGGCAGGGAATGAACACTGAAGCTTTCTTT. Its translation is CASSSWVPGQGMNTEAFF.

V gene TRBV4-2 combines with J gene TRBJ2-3, with 8 bases identical to TRBD2. V shed 0 bases, J shed 2 bases, and the junction held 4 bases outside the gene matches. Germline V gene lookup returns CDR1 LGHNA and CDR2 YNFKEQ. This CDR3 comprises 16 residues. The DNA for the CDR3 is TGTGCCAGCAGCCAAGATACGGGAGGGAACACAGATACGCAGTATTTT. It translates to CASSQDTGGNTDTQYF.

In its sample, this clonotype was seen many times. The V gene is TRBV20-1, the J gene TRBJ2-5; D might be TRBD2 (5 bases). The CDR3 has 12 amino acids. Germline CDR1 DFQATT, CDR2 SNEGSKA (reference sequence). Between the trimmed V and J ends, which lost 3 bases and 4 bases, there was a span of 9 bases. CDR3 DNA sequence: TGCAGTGCTAGTCGGGATGTAGAGACCCAGTACTTC. Protein: CSASRDVETQYF.

The J gene is TRBJ1-3, the V gene TRBV7-9; perhaps TRBD1 as D (5 bases). The CDR3 totals 16 residues. Germline CDR1 reads SEHNR; CDR2 reads FQNEAQ (reference sequence). V was pared by 6 bases and J by 2 bases, with 17 bases between. Written as DNA, the CDR3 is TGTGCCAGCAGTTGGGGGTTGGAAAGTCCTGGAAACACCATATATTTT. Translated, it gives CASSWGLESPGNTIYF.

The genes are TRBV5-1 and TRBJ2-7; 11 bases align to TRBD2. J lost 7 bases, V lost 2 bases, and 5 bases had no gene match. Germline CDR1 SGHRS, CDR2 YFSETQ. The CDR3 is made up of 14 amino acids. CDR3 region: CASSLLAGVEEQYF. The CDR3 coding sequence is TGCGCCAGCAGCTTACTAGCGGGAGTTGAGGAGCAGTACTTC.

In its sample, this clonotype was seen many times. This rearrangement joins TRBV3-1 to TRBJ1-1, with 10 bases matching TRBD1. Losses at the gene ends were 4 bases for V and 1 base for J; bases not matched to a gene: 12. Looked up from germline, CDR1 is LGHDT and CDR2 is YNNKEL (reference sequence). The CDR3 is made up of 18 amino acids. Here the CDR3 DNA reads TGTGCCAGCAGCCGACGATTGACAGGGGGCGAGGGGAACACTGAAGCTTTCTTT. Amino acids: CASSRRLTGGEGNTEAFF.

By share, this clonotype counts as medium-sized. The V gene is TRBV20-1, the J gene TRBJ1-2, with D maybe TRBD1 (6 bases). Germline lookup yields CDR1 DFQATT and CDR2 SNEGSKA (reference sequence). Trimming took off 2 bases at V and 3 bases at J, with 10 bases between the two ends. There are 13 residues in the CDR3. The DNA of the CDR3 is TGCAGTGCTAGAATGGACAGAGACTATGGCTACACCTTC. Amino acids: CSARMDRDYGYTF.